The present TCR beta chain was sequenced within a study of T cell clonality in common variable immunodeficiency. Broader study findings: Fewer deletions and N-nucleotide insertions were reportedly seen in common variable immunodeficiency TCR beta sequences.

Turning to this clone: Its antigen remains unknown. The read ends 3 residues early relative to the CDR3; the germline J gene fills the gap.

Produced via immunoSEQ multiplex PCR; TCRdb's table is partial and in-frame only. The data show more than 20,000 clones, with none appearing a single time. The V gene's germline CDR1 is SGHRS and CDR2 YFSETQ. The V segment lost 3 bases and the J segment 2 bases; nucleotides outside the gene matches: 8. The CDR3 totals 16 residues. This clonotype was sampled from a human donor with common variable immunodeficiency. The material sequenced was peripheral blood mononuclear cells. The chain carries TRBV5-1 and TRBJ2-3, with 8 bases fitting TRBD1. The CDR3 loop is CASSSQWDRPTDTQYF. The DNA read from the CDR3 is TGCGCCAGCAGCTCCCAATGGGACAGGCCCACAGATACG.